This T cell receptor beta chain was identified during a study of beta chain features in type 1 diabetes. Expressed TCRB transcripts were sequenced because the isolated RNA had all been reverse transcribed beforehand. Sequencing used immunoSEQ multiplex PCR; TCRdb keeps in-frame clones, though not all of them. The repertoire holds 350,000 to 450,000 clones, with around 15% as singletons. Trimming took 4 bases from V and 10 from J; bases not matched to a gene: 5. The length of the CDR3 is 13 residues. The germline CDR1 and CDR2 sequences are SGDLS and YYNGEE. Blood was drawn once from each donor into heparinised tubes. The draws averaged about 120 mL. This clone turned up a few times.

The sequencing sample was made of naive CD4+ T cells from blood. The source of this sequence is a woman younger than 30 in good health. The gene calls are TRBV9 and TRBJ2-1, with 10 bases identical to TRBD2. In DNA, the CDR3 is TGTGCCAGCAGCCCCCGGACTAGCGGCGAGCAGTTCTTC. Translated, it gives CASSPRTSGEQFF.